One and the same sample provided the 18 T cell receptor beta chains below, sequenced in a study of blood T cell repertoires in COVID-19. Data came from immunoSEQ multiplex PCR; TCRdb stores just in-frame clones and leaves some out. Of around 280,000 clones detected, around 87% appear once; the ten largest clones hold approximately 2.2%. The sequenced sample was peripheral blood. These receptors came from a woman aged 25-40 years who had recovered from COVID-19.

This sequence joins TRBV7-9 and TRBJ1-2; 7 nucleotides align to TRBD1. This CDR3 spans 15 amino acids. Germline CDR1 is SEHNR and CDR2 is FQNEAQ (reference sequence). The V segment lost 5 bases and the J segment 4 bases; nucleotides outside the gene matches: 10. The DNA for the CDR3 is TGTGCCAGCAGCCGACCTTCACAGGGGCGCTATGGCTACACCTTC. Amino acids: CASSRPSQGRYGYTF.

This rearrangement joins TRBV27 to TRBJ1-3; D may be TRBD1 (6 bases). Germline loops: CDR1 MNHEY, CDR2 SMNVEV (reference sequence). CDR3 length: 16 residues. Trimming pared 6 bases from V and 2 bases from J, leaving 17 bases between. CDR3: CASSPTGQFAGNTIYF. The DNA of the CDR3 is TGTGCCAGCAGCCCCACCGGACAGTTCGCTGGAAACACCATATATTTT.

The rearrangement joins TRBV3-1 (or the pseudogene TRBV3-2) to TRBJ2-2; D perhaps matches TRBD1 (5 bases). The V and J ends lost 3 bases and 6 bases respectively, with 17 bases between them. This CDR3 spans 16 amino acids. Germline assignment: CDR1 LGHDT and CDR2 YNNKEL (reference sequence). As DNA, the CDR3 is TGTGCCAGCAGCCATGATCAAACAGGCTTAGCCGGGGAGCTGTTTTTT. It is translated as CASSHDQTGLAGELFF.

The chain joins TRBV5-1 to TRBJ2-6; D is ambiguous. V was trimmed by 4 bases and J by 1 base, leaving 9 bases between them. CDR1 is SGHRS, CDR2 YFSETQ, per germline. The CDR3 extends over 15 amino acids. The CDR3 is CASSPVSSGANVLTF. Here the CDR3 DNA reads TGCGCCAGCAGCCCGGTCTCATCTGGGGCCAACGTCCTGACTTTC.

DNA for the CDR3: TGTGCCAGTAGTATAGTCCCTAGCGGGCCAAACATTCAGTACTTC. It translates to CASSIVPSGPNIQYF. The chain uses TRBV19 and TRBJ2-4; 8 bases are shared with TRBD2. The CDR3 is made up of 15 amino acids. CDR1 LNHDA and CDR2 SQIVND come from the germline V gene (reference sequence). With 1 base clipped from V and 6 bases from J, the junction kept 5 bases outside the gene matches.

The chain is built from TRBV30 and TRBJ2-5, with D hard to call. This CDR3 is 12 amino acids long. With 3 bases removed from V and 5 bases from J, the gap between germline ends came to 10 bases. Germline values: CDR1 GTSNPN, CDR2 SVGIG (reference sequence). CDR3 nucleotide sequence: TGTGCCTGGAGAACAATACGCGAGACCCAGTACTTC. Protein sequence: CAWRTIRETQYF.

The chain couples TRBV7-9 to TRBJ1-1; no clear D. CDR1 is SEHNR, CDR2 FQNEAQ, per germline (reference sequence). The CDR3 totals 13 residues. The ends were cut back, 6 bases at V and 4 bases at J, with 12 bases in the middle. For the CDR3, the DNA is TGTGCCAGCAGTAGGAGCCCTTCCACTGAAGCTTTCTTT. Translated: CASSRSPSTEAFF.

The CDR3 region is CASSSRDRGNYGYTF. CDR3 DNA: TGCGCCAGCAGCTCCCGGGACAGGGGGAACTATGGCTACACCTTC. The rearrangement links TRBV4-1 to TRBJ1-2, with 11 positions matching TRBD1. V dropped 5 bases and J dropped 2; count of bases not matched to a gene: 4. Per the germline V gene, CDR1 is MGHRA and CDR2 is YSYEKL. The CDR3 loop spans 15 amino acids.

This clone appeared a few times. CDR3 region: CASSERLMDNEQFF. The CDR3 DNA is TGTGCCAGCAGTGAGCGACTGATGGACAATGAGCAGTTCTTC. The chain carries TRBV2 and TRBJ2-1; unclear D gene. Trimming removed 3 bases from V and 5 bases from J, with 11 bases in between. The CDR3 is 14 amino acids. The V gene's germline CDR1 is SNHLY and CDR2 FYNNEI.

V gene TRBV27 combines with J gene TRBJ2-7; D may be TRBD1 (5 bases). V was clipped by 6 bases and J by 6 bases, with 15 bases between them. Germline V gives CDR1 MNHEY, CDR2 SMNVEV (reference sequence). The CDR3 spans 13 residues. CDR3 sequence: CASSLGVIAEQYF. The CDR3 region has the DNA TGTGCCAGCAGCCTAGGGGTAATAGCCGAGCAGTACTTC.

The CDR3 DNA reads TGTGCCAGCAGCGTAACGGGACAGGGTTCCTACGAGCAGTACTTC. This encodes CASSVTGQGSYEQYF. This chain uses TRBV5-4 with TRBJ2-7; TRBD1 aligns across 9 bases. The ends lost 4 bases at V and 1 base at J; junction bases unmatched: 6. The CDR3 extends over 15 amino acids. Germline assignment: CDR1 SGHNT and CDR2 YYREEE (reference sequence).

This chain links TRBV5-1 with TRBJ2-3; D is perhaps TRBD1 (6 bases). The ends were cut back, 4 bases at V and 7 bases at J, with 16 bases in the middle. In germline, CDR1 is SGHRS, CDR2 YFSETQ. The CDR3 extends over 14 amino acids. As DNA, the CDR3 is TGCGCCAGCAGCCCAGGTGGACAGCAGCATACGCAGTATTTT. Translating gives CASSPGGQQHTQYF.

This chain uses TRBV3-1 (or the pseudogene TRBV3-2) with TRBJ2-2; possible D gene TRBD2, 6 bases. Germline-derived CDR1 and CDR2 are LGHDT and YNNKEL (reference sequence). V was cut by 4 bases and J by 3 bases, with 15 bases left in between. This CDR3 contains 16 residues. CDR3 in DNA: TGTGCCAGCAGCCTTAAACGGGGGAGCCACACCGGGGAGCTGTTTTTT. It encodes CASSLKRGSHTGELFF.

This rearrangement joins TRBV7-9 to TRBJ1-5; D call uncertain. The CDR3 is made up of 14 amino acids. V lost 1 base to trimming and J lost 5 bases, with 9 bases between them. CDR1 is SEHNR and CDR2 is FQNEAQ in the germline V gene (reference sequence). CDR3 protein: CASSLDKSDQPQHF. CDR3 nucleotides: TGTGCCAGCAGCTTAGACAAGTCCGATCAGCCCCAGCATTTT. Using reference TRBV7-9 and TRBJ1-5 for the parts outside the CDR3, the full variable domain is DTGVSQNPRHKITKRGQNVTFRCDPISEHNRLYWYRQTLGQGPEFLTYFQNEAQLEKSRLLSDRFSAERPKGSFSTLEIQRTEQGDSAMYLCASSLDKSDQPQHFGDGTRLSIL.

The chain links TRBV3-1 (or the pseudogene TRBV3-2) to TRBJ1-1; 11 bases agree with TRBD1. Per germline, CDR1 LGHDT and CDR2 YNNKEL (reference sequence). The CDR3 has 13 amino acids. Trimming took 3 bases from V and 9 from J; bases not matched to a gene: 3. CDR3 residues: CASSQGDRGKAFF. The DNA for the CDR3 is TGTGCCAGCAGCCAGGGGGACAGGGGGAAAGCTTTCTTT.

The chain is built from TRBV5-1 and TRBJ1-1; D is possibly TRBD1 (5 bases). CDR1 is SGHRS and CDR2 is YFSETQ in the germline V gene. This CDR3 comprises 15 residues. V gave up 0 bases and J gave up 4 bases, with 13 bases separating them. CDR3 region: CASSLAAPGVTEAFF. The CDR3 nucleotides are TGCGCCAGCAGCTTGGCCGCCCCGGGGGTCACTGAAGCTTTCTTT.

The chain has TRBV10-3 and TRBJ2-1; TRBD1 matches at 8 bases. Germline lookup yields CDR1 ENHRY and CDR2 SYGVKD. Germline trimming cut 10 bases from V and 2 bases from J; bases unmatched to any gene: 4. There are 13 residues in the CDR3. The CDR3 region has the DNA TGTGCCAGCCGGGACAGGCCCTACAATGAGCAGTTCTTC. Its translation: CASRDRPYNEQFF.

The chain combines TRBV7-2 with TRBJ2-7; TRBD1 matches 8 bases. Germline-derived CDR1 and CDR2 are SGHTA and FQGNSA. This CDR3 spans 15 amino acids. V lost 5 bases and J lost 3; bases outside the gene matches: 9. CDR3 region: CASSPGQGNSYEQYF. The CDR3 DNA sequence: TGTGCCAGCAGCCCCGGACAGGGAAATAGCTACGAGCAGTACTTC.